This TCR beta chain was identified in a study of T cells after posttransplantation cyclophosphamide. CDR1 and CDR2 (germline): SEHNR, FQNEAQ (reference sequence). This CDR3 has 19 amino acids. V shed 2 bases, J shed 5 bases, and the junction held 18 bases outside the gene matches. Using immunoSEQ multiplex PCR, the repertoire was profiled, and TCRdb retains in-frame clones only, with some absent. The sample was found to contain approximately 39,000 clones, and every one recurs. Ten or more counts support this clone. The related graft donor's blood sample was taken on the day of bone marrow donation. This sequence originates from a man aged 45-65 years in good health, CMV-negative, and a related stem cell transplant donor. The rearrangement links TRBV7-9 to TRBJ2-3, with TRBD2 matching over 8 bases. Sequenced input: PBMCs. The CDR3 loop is CASSLSTGLGLSWVDTQYF. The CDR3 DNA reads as TGTGCCAGCAGCTTATCCACGGGACTAGGCCTAAGTTGGGTAGATACGCAGTATTTT.